This TCR beta chain was identified during a study of brain metastases from non-small cell lung cancer. Findings of the study overall: T-cell infiltration was lower in brain metastases than primaries (P < 0.001). In approximately 60% of brain metastases, T-cell clones were expanded compared with matched primary tumors. Metastases had sparse T cells but largely shared repertoires with primaries.

The V and J ends lost 0 bases and 4 bases respectively, with 12 bases between them. Germline V lookup: CDR1 ENHRY, CDR2 SYGVKD. CDR3 size: 15 residues. The assay was immunoSEQ multiplex PCR, and TCRdb's table has in-frame clones only and misses some. The profile shows some 1,500 clones, around 81% of them singletons. Comment on this clone: The antigen remains undetermined.

Sequenced input: tissue from a brain metastasis. V is TRBV10-3 and J is TRBJ1-1; D may be TRBD1 (5 bases). The TCR comes from a donor aged 40 or over with non-small cell lung cancer. The DNA for the CDR3 is TGTGCCATCAGTGAGTCGGGGGGAGGTATCACTGAAGCTTTCTTT. Amino acids: CAISESGGGITEAFF.